This T cell receptor beta chain was recorded in a study of metastatic and nonmetastatic thyroid tumors. Using MiXCR, TCRdb re-called clones from the PCR reads. The table lists over 45,000 clones, 24% of them singletons. Patients were all untreated before their thyroid surgery. In germline, CDR1 is LGHNA, CDR2 YNFKEQ. V shed 7 bases, J shed 1 base, and the junction held 7 bases outside the gene matches. The CDR3 sequence is 15 residues long. This sequence was found in a male donor with papillary thyroid cancer or a benign thyroid nodule (not recorded which). Some clones in this sample may be carry-over from other donors' samples. The sample taken for sequencing was blood. This chain links TRBV4-2 with TRBJ2-7; 10 nucleotides agree with TRBD2. The CDR3 region has the DNA TGTGCCAGCAAGCCCCTAGCGGGAGAGTCCTACGAGCAGTACTTC. It encodes CASKPLAGESYEQYF.